This TCR beta chain was profiled in a study of T cell responses to AZD1222 COVID-19 vaccine. Study findings and constraints: Close to half of all spike-specific TCRs reportedly target regions of the variants that are unmutated. Clonal diversity was possibly underestimated; the donors were predominantly white British and more often female. Repertoires were obtained solely post-peak T cell response.

Of note for this clone: The antigen is unknown.

In germline, CDR1 is MNHEY, CDR2 SMNVEV (reference sequence). The ends lost 5 bases at V and 1 base at J; junction bases unmatched: 4. The CDR3 loop spans 14 amino acids. The data were produced by immunoSEQ multiplex PCR, yet TCRdb's version contains in-frame clones alone and is incomplete. The sample lists around 130,000 clones; more than 90% were seen once. Pooling covered second doses at about 4 or about 12 weeks. The origin of this receptor is an adult who received the AZD1222 COVID-19 vaccine. The sequenced sample was peripheral blood, obtained 28 days after the second AZD1222 dose. V is TRBV27 and J is TRBJ2-5; 7 bases are shared with TRBD1. The CDR3 is CASSHDRAQETQYF. The CDR3, as DNA: TGTGCCAGCAGTCATGACAGGGCCCAAGAGACCCAGTACTTC.